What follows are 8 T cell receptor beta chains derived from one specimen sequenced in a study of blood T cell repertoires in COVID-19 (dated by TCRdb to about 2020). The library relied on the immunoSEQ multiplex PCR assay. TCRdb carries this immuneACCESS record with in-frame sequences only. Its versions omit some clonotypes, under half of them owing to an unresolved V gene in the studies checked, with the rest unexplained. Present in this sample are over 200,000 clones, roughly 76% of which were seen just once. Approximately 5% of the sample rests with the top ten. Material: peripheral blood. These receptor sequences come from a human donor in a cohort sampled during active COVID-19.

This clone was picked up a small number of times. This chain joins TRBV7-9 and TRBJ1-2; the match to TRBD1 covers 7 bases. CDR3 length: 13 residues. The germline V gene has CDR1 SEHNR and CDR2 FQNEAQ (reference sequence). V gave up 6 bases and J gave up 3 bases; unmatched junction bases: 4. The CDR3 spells CASRSGTDYGYTF. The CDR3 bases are TGTGCCAGCAGGTCCGGGACAGACTATGGCTACACCTTC.

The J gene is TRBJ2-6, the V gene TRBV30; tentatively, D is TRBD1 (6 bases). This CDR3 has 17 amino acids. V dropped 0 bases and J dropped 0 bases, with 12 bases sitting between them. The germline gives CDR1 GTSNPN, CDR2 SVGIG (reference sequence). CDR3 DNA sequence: TGTGCCTGGAGTGTTGACAGGACCTCCTCTGGGGCCAACGTCCTGACTTTC. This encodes CAWSVDRTSSGANVLTF.

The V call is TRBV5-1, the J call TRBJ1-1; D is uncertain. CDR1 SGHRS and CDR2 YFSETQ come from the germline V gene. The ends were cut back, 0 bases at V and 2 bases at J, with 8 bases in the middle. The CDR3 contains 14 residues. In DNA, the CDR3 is TGCGCCAGCAGCTTGGAGAGATTTAACACTGAAGCTTTCTTT. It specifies CASSLERFNTEAFF.

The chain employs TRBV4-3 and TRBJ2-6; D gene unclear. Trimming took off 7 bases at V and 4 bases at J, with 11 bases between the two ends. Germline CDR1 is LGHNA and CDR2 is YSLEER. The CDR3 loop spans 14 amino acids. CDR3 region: CASTPSRGANVLTF. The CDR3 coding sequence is TGCGCCAGCACGCCTTCTCGGGGGGCCAACGTCCTGACTTTC.

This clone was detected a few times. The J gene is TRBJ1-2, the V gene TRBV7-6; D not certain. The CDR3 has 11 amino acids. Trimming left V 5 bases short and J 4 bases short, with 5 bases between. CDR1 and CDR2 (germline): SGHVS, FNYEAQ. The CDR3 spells CASSNGYGYTF. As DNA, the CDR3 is TGTGCCAGCAGCAACGGCTATGGCTACACCTTC.

CDR3 bases: TGTGCCAGCAGTTACAATGGGCAGGGAGGGGGCTATGGCTACACCTTC. Protein: CASSYNGQGGGYGYTF. This chain uses TRBV6-5 with TRBJ1-2; the D gene is possibly TRBD1 (6 bases). V lost 2 bases to trimming and J lost 4 bases, with 17 bases between them. CDR1 and CDR2 (germline): MNHEY, SVGAGI. This CDR3 region has 16 residues.

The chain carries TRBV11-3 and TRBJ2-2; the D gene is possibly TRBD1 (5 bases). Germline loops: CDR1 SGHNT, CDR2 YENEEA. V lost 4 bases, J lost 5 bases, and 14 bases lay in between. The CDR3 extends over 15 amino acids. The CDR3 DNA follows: TGTGCCAGCAGCTCCCTTTCAGGGAATACCGGGGAGCTGTTTTTT. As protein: CASSSLSGNTGELFF.

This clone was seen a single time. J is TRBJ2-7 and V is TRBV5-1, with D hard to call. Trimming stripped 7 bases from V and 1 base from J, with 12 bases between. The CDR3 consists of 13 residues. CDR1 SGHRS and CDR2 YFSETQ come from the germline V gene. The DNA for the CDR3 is TGCGCCAGCCGCCCAGCAGGATCCTACGAGCAGTACTTC. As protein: CASRPAGSYEQYF.